The T cell receptor beta chain under discussion was sequenced for a study of T cell repertoires in cytomegalovirus infection. About the study: CMV infection plus the matching HLA type was flagged by public TCR beta signatures.

To note about this clonotype: Its antigen is not identified.

Study findings and constraints: The study found HLA-C-restricted CMV-specific TCR beta clonotypes dominating the ex vivo response. The cumulative frequency of public TCR beta families distinguished individuals who carried CMV together with the relevant HLA.

TCRdb re-analysed the reads in MiXCR, keeping a single row per CDR3 protein. Among some 700,000 distinct CDR3 sequences, 35% to 45% were seen once, and the ten largest hold around 2.6%. The clonotype originates from a human donor in good health (CMV status not recorded). Some clones in this sample may be carry-over from other donors' samples. The sequencing input was PBMCs.

The chain's CDR3 is CASSGPGGGSGNQPQHF. The DNA for the CDR3 is TGTGCCAGCAGTGGGCCGGGCGGGGGATCCGGCAATCAGCCCCAGCATTTT. The chain is built from TRBV2 and TRBJ1-5; D possibly corresponds to TRBD1 (5 bases). V was trimmed by 4 bases and J by 2 bases, leaving 18 bases between them. Germline CDR1 is SNHLY and CDR2 is FYNNEI. The CDR3 is 17 amino acids.